Below, 9 T cell receptor beta chains from the same sample are listed, as sequenced in a study of blood T cells in healthy people across ages. Through a sample-barcoded 5' primer and a J-beta primer mix, a second PCR was run for about 6 to 11 cycles. TCRdb reprocessed the 5' RACE reads with MiXCR, giving one entry per CDR3 protein. Of under 850,000 distinct CDR3 sequences in the sample, 35% to 40% were seen once. Sequenced sample: blood. Every receptor here comes from a young man in good health.

This clonotype was counted between two and nine times. The CDR3 here is CASSSQGGRDIQYF. The CDR3 coding sequence is TGTGCCAGCAGTTCCCAGGGAGGGAGGGACATTCAGTACTTC. The gene calls are TRBV6-5 and TRBJ2-7; 7 bases agree with TRBD2. Gene TRBJ2-4 matches the end of the DNA better, so the J call may be wrong. The CDR3 is made up of 14 amino acids. The germline V gene encodes CDR1 MNHEY and CDR2 SVGAGI.

This clonotype appeared many times. The rearrangement links TRBV9 to TRBJ1-2; D not certain. This CDR3 has 13 amino acids. V dropped 0 bases and J dropped 5 bases, with 8 bases sitting between them. Germline CDR1 reads SGDLS; CDR2 reads YYNGEE. The CDR3 region is CASSVAGGYGYTF. DNA for the CDR3: TGTGCCAGCAGCGTAGCTGGTGGGTATGGCTACACCTTC.

This clonotype turned up a few times. The CDR3 DNA reads as TGTGCCAGCAGCCACGAAGACAGGGGAGTATTCACAGATACGCAGTATTTT. Encoded protein: CASSHEDRGVFTDTQYF. V usage is TRBV6-1 and J usage is TRBJ2-3, with TRBD1 matching 8 bases. V shed 6 bases, J shed 2 bases, and the junction held 13 bases outside the gene matches. Germline V lookup: CDR1 MNHNS, CDR2 SASEGT. This CDR3 has 17 amino acids.

The chain joins TRBV20-1 to TRBJ1-6; D is perhaps TRBD1 (5 bases). Germline V lookup: CDR1 DFQATT, CDR2 SNEGSKA (reference sequence). The CDR3 is 13 amino acids. The V end was cut by 0 bases, the J end by 6 bases, with 6 bases between. In DNA, the CDR3 is TGCAGTGCTAGAGAGGGACTTAATTCACCCCTCCACTTT. Protein: CSAREGLNSPLHF.

This clonotype showed up just a few times. The gene calls are TRBV12-3 or TRBV12-4 and TRBJ1-1, with 8 bases lining up with TRBD1. Germline trimming cut 5 bases from V and 4 bases from J; bases unmatched to any gene: 12. This CDR3 is built from 16 residues. Here the CDR3 DNA reads TGTGCCAGCAGTGCATACAGGGGGTTGGATCGCACTGAAGCTTTCTTT. This gives the protein CASSAYRGLDRTEAFF.

The rearrangement joins TRBV5-6 to TRBJ2-1; D is unclear. Germline V gives CDR1 SGHDT, CDR2 YYEEEE. The germline V and J ends were trimmed by 5 bases and 0 bases, with 9 bases remaining between them. The CDR3 totals 14 residues. The CDR3 DNA follows: TGTGCCAGCAGAACACCGGGCTCCTACAATGAGCAGTTCTTC. Translation gives CASRTPGSYNEQFF.

This clonotype was detected many times. The chain employs TRBV7-8 and TRBJ2-1; TRBD2 matches at 10 bases. Trimming removed 2 bases from V and 4 bases from J; junction bases left unmatched: 2. The CDR3 length is 15 residues. Germline-derived CDR1 and CDR2 are SGHVS and FQNEAQ. This chain's CDR3 is CASSLPAGGYNEQFF. The CDR3 region has the DNA TGTGCCAGCAGCTTACCAGCGGGGGGGTACAATGAGCAGTTCTTC.

V and J are TRBV9 and TRBJ1-1; a weak D match, TRBD1 (6 bases). CDR3 length: 12 amino acids. V lost 3 bases and J lost 11, with 14 bases in between. Looked up from germline, CDR1 is SGDLS and CDR2 is YYNGEE. CDR3 region: CASSDRGGGAFF. The CDR3 DNA sequence: TGTGCCAGCAGCGATAGAGGAGGGGGGGCTTTCTTT.

The sample holds many counts of this clonotype. The V and J genes are TRBV12-3 or TRBV12-4 and TRBJ1-2; D is uncertain. CDR3 length: 15 residues. The germline V and J ends were trimmed by 2 bases and 0 bases, with 10 bases remaining between them. CDR3 DNA: TGTGCCAGCAGTTTATCATCAGATTCTAACTATGGCTACACCTTC. As protein: CASSLSSDSNYGYTF.